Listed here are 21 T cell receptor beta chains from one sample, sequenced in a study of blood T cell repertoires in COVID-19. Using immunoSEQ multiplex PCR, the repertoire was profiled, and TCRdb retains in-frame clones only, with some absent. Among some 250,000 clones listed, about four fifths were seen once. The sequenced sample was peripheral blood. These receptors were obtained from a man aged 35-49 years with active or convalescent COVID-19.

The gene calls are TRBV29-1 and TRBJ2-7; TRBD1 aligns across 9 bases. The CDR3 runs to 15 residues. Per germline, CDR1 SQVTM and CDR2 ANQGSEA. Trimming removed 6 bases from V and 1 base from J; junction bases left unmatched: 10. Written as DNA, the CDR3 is TGCAGCGTGTCTACTTTGGGGACAGGGTCCTACGAGCAGTACTTC. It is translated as CSVSTLGTGSYEQYF.

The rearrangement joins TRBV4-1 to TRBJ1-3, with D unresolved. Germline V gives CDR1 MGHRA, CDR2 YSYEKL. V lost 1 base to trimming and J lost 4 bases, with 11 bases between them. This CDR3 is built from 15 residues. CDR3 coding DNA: TGCGCCAGCAGCCAAGCTCTTGTTCCCGGAAACACCATATATTTT. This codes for CASSQALVPGNTIYF.

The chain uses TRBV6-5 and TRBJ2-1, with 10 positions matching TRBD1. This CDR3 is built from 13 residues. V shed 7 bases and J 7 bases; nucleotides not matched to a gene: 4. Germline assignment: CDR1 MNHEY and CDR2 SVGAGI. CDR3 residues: CASKDRGKNEQFF. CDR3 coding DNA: TGTGCCAGCAAGGACAGGGGGAAGAATGAGCAGTTCTTC.

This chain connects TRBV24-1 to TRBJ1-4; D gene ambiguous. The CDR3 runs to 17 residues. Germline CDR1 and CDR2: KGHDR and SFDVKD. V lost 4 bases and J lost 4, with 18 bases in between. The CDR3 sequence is CATSEGKQLIFNEKLFF. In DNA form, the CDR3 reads TGTGCCACCAGTGAGGGTAAACAGCTTATATTTAATGAAAAACTGTTTTTT.

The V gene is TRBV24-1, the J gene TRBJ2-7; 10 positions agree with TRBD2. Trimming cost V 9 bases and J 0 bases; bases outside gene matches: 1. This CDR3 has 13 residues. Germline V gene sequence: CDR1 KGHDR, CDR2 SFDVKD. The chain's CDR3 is CATGTSVSYEQYF. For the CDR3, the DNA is TGTGCCACCGGGACTAGCGTCTCCTACGAGCAGTACTTC.

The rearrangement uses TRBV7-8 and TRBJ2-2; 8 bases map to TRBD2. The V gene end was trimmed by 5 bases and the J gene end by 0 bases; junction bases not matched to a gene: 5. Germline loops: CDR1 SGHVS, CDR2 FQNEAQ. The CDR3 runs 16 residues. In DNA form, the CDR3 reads TGTGCCAGCAGCGGTGGGGGACTAGCGAACACCGGGGAGCTGTTTTTT. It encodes CASSGGGLANTGELFF.

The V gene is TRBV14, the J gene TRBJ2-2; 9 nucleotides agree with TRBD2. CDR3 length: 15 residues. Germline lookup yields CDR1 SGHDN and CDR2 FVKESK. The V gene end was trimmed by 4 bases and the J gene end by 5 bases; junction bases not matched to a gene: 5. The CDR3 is CASSLAGVGTGELFF. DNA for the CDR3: TGTGCCAGCAGCCTAGCGGGAGTGGGGACCGGGGAGCTGTTTTTT.

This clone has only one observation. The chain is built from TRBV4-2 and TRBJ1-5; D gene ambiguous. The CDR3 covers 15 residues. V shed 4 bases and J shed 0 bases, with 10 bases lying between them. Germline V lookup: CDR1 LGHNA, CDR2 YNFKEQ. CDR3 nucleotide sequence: TGTGCCAGCAGCCTCGAGCGTTATAGCAATCAGCCCCAGCATTTT. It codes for CASSLERYSNQPQHF.

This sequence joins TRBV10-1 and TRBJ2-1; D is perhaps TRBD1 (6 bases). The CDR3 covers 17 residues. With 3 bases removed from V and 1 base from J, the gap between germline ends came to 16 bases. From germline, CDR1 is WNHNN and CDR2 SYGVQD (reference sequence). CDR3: CASSDVTLDRSYNEQFF. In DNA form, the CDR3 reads TGCGCCAGCAGTGACGTGACTTTGGACAGATCCTACAATGAGCAGTTCTTC.

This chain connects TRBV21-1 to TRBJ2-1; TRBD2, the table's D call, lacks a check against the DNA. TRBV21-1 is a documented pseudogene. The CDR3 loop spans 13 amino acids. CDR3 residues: CASSPRLIDEQFF. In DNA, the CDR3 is TGTGCCAGCAGCCCAAGACTTATAGATGAGCAGTTCTTC.

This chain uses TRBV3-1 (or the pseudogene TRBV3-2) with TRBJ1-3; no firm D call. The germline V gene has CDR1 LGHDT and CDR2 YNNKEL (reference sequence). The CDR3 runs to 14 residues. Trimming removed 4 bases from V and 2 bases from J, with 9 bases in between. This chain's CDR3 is CASSRLGTGNTIYF. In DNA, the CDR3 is TGTGCCAGCAGCCGTCTAGGAACTGGAAACACCATATATTTT.

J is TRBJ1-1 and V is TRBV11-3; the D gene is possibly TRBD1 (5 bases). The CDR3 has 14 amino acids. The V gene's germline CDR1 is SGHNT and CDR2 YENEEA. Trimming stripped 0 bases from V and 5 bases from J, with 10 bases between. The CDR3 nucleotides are TGTGCCAGCAGCTTAGACGGGACTAAAACTGAAGCTTTCTTT. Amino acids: CASSLDGTKTEAFF.

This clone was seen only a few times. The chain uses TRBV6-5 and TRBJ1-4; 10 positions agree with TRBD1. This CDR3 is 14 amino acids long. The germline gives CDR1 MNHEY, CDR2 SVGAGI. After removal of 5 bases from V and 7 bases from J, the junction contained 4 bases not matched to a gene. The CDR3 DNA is TGTGCCAGCAGTAGGACAGGGGGATCTGAAAAACTGTTTTTT. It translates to CASSRTGGSEKLFF.

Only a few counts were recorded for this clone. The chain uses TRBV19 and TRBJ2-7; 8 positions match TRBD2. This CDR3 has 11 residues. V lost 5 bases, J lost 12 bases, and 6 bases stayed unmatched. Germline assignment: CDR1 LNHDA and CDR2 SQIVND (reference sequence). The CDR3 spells CASSREGLRYF. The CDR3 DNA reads TGTGCCAGTAGTCGGGAGGGCCTCAGGTACTTC.

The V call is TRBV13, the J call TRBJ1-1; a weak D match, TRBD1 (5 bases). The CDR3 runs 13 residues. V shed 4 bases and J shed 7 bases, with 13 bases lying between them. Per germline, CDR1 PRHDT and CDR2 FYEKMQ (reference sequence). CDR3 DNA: TGTGCCAGCAGCTCCGACCGGACATTTGAAGCTTTCTTT. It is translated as CASSSDRTFEAFF. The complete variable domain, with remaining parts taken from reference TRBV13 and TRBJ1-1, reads AAGVIQSPRHLIKEKRETATLKCYPIPRHDTVYWYQQGPGQDPQFLISFYEKMQSDKGSIPDRFSAQQFSDYHSELNMSSLELGDSALYFCASSSDRTFEAFFGQGTRLTVV.

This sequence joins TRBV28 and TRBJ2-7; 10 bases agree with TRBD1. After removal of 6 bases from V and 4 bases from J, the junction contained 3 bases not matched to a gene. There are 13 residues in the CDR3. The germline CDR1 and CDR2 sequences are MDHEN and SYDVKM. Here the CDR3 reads CASRRQGAYEQYF. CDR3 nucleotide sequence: TGTGCCAGCAGACGACAGGGGGCTTACGAGCAGTACTTC.

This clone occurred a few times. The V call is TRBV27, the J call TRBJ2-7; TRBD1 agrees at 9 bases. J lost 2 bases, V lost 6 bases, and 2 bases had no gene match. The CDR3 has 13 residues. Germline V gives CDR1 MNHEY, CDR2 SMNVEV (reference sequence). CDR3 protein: CASRQGATYEQYF. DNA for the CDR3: TGTGCCAGCAGACAGGGGGCGACCTACGAGCAGTACTTC.

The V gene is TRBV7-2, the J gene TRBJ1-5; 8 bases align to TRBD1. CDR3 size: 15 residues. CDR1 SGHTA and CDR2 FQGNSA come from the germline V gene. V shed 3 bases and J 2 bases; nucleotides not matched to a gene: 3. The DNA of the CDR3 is TGTGCCAGCAGCTTGGACAGGGAAGGCAATCAGCCCCAGCATTTT. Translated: CASSLDREGNQPQHF.

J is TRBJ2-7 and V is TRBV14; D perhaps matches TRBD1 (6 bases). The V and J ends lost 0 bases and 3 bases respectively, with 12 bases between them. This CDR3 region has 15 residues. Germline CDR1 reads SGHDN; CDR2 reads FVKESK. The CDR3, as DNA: TGTGCCAGCAGCCAAGAATACAGGGAACTCTACGAGCAGTACTTC. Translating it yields CASSQEYRELYEQYF. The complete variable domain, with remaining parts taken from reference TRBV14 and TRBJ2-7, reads EAGVTQFPSHSVIEKGQTVTLRCDPISGHDNLYWYRRVMGKEIKFLLHFVKESKQDESGMPNNRFLAERTGGTYSTLKVQPAELEDSGVYFCASSQEYRELYEQYFGPGTRLTVT.

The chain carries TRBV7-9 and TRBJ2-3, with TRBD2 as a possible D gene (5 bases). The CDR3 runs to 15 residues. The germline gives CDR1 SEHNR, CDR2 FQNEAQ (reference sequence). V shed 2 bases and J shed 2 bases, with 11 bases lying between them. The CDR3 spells CASSLRDFDTDTQYF. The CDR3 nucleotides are TGTGCCAGCAGCTTACGGGATTTCGACACAGATACGCAGTATTTT.

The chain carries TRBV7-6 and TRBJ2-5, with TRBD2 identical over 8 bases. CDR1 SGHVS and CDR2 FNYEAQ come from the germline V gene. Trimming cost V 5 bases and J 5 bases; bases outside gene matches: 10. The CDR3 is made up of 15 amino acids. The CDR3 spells CASSPGAGGRETQYF. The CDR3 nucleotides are TGTGCCAGCAGCCCAGGGGCGGGAGGTCGGGAGACCCAGTACTTC.